One T cell receptor (beta chain) is described in this entry. Its antigen is as yet unknown. This sample includes further DNA sequences coding for the same CDR3. This sample was included in a study of metastatic and nonmetastatic thyroid tumors. Study information: Both malignant and benign thyroid patients supplied peripheral blood and tumor or nodule tissue samples, across which the repertoires of these patients were then compared. The study, taken as a whole, reports: The reported finding was significantly higher TCR beta diversity in malignant thyroid tumors relative to benign nodules, in blood and tumor.

This CDR3 region has 14 residues. CDR1 is DFQATT and CDR2 is SNEGSKA in the germline V gene (reference sequence). The trim removed 6 bases at V and 6 bases at J, leaving 11 bases unmatched. Authors' data handling: Building a distant-metastasis classifier for papillary thyroid cancer drew on CDR3 differences across clinicopathological groups. TCRdb re-clonotyped the PCR reads through MiXCR. TCRdb's processing, not the authors', yielded these V and J calls. The profile shows about 24,000 clones, roughly 24% of them singletons. Patients underwent thyroid surgery, and none had received any treatment before it.

This sequence originates from a male donor with papillary thyroid cancer or a benign thyroid nodule (not recorded which). Some clones in this sample may be carry-over from other donors' samples. The rearrangement uses TRBV20-1 and TRBJ2-1, with 7 bases aligning to TRBD2. The sample consisted of blood. The CDR3 nucleotides read TGCAGTGCCACAAGGGAGGGAAGATTCAATGAGCAGTTCTTC. Amino acids: CSATREGRFNEQFF.